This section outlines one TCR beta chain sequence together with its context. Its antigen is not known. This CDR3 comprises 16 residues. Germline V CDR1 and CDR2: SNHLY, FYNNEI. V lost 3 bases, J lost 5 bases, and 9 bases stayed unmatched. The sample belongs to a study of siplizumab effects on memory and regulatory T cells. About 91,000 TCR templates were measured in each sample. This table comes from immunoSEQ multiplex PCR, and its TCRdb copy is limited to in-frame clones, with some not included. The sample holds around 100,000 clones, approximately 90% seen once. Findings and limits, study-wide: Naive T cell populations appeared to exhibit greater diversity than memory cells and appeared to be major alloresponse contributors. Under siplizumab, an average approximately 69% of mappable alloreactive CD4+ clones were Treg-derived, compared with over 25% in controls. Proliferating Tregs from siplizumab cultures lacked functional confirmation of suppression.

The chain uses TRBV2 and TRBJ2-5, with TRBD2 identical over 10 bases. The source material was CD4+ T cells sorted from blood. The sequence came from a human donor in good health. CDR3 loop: CASSDRKGLALETQYF. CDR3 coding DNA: TGTGCCAGCAGTGACCGGAAGGGACTAGCGCTGGAGACCCAGTACTTC.